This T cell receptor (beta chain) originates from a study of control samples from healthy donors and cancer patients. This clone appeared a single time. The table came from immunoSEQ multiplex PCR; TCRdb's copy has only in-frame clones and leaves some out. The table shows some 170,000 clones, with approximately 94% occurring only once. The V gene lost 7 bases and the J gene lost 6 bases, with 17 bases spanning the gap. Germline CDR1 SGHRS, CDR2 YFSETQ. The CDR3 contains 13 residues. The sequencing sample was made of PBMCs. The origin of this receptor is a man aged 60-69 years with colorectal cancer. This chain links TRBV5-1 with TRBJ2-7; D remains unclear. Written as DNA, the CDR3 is TGCGCCAGCCGAGACACGGCGATGGGCGAGCAGTACTTC. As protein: CASRDTAMGEQYF.